This TCR beta chain was profiled in a study of blood T cell repertoires in COVID-19. This clone appeared a single time. Methods used by the authors: Reference gene primer amplification yielded estimated nucleated cell counts. Data came from immunoSEQ multiplex PCR; TCRdb stores just in-frame clones and leaves some out. The DNA was the basis for D and trimming; V, J and clone size are from that table. In the table there are 150,000 to 200,000 clones, around 82% of which are singletons. Participants were placed into cohorts based on the clinical history they reported. Per the germline V gene, CDR1 is SGHNT and CDR2 is YYREEE (reference sequence). Trimming pared 5 bases from V and 4 bases from J, leaving 19 bases between. The length of the CDR3 is 16 residues.

The chain couples TRBV5-4 to TRBJ2-1, with a tentative D call TRBD1 (6 bases). This TCR was recovered from a man aged 35 to 55 who had recovered from COVID-19. The specimen was PBMCs or T cells enriched from blood (not recorded which). Here the CDR3 reads CASSQNRVGSYNEQFF. The DNA for the CDR3 is TGTGCCAGCAGTCAAAACAGGGTTGGATCGTACAATGAGCAGTTCTTC.